These 3 T cell receptor beta chains were sequenced from one sample in a study of shared clonotypes between healthy human individuals. Generated by immunoSEQ multiplex PCR, the TCRdb table keeps only in-frame clones and is missing some. Found here are some 200,000 clones, about 93% of them singletons; the top ten hold 0.067%. Material for sequencing was naive CD4+ T cells sorted from blood. Subset indicated: CD45RA+ positively selected. The source of these receptors is a woman under 40 in good health.

This chain connects TRBV6-5 to TRBJ2-7, with 7 positions matching TRBD1. V shed 6 bases and J 0 bases; nucleotides not matched to a gene: 8. From germline, CDR1 is MNHEY and CDR2 SVGAGI. The CDR3 is made up of 15 amino acids. The CDR3 DNA follows: TGTGCCAGCAGCCCCGACAGGGACCGCTCCTACGAGCAGTACTTC. Its translation is CASSPDRDRSYEQYF.

The chain has TRBV5-4 and TRBJ2-7; possibly TRBD1 for D (5 bases). The length of the CDR3 is 13 residues. Germline V gene data show CDR1 as SGHNT and CDR2 as YYREEE (reference sequence). V was trimmed by 1 base and J by 6 bases, leaving 11 bases between them. The CDR3 loop reads CASSLQGSSEQYF. The CDR3 DNA sequence: TGTGCCAGCAGCTTGCAGGGTTCGAGCGAGCAGTACTTC.

The chain couples TRBV5-1 to TRBJ2-6, with 7 bases matching TRBD1. The germline CDR1 and CDR2 sequences are SGHRS and YFSETQ. Losses at the gene ends were 4 bases for V and 1 base for J; bases not matched to a gene: 2. The CDR3 totals 15 residues. CDR3 bases: TGCGCCAGCAGCGAACAGGGGTCTGGGGCCAACGTCCTGACTTTC. This encodes CASSEQGSGANVLTF.